The sequence of this TCR beta chain was determined in a study of cytotoxic CD8 clonotypes in ibrutinib-treated CLL. Study context: Specimens for response were gathered following a median roughly 13 months of therapy, spanning 6 to 36. General observations from the study: Clonality was elevated at ibrutinib response and had returned toward baseline at progression. Age-matched healthy donor levels were exceeded by baseline clonality, which tracked circulating CD8+ T-cell counts.

Germline V gene sequence: CDR1 LGHNA, CDR2 YNFKEQ. This CDR3 has 15 residues. V shed 1 base, J shed 8 bases, and the junction held 9 bases outside the gene matches. This clone was counted between two and nine times. Its antigen is still unknown. Sequenced by immunoSEQ multiplex PCR; TCRdb stores in-frame clones only, minus some. The sample records around 33,000 clones, around 63% being singletons. The sequenced sample was PBMCs, obtained before ibrutinib treatment. The rearrangement uses TRBV4-2 and TRBJ1-2, with 8 bases aligning to TRBD1. The receptor was derived from a human donor with chronic lymphocytic leukemia. The CDR3 reads CASSQAQTGGGGYTF. CDR3 sequence (DNA): TGTGCCAGCAGCCAAGCGCAAACAGGGGGTGGAGGCTACACCTTC.